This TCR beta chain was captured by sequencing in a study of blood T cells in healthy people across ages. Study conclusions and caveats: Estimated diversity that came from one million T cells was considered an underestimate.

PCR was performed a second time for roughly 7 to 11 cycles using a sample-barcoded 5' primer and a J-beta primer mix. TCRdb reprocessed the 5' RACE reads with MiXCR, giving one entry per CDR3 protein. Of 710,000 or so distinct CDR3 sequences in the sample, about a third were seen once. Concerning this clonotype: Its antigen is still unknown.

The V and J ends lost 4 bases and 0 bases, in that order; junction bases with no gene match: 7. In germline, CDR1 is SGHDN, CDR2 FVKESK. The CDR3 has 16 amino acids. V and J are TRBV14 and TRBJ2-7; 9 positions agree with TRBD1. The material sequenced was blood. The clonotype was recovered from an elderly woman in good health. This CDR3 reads CASSPFGTGRSYEQYF. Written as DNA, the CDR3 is TGTGCCAGCAGCCCCTTCGGGACAGGGCGCTCCTACGAGCAGTACTTC.